This record covers a single T cell receptor beta chain. Its antigen is not yet known. Base-call qualities are not available, and no considerably larger clone is one nucleotide away. The sample belongs to a study of blood T cell repertoires in COVID-19 (dated by TCRdb to about 2020). Study-level background: Samples covering the acute and convalescent phases of COVID-19 were provided by collaborators in the United States, Italy and Spain. The prospective study material was composed of cDNA or gDNA derived from T cells, B-cell-depleted T cells, or PBMCs. Deeply sampled blood TCRbeta repertoires from subjects exposed to, actively infected with, or recovered from COVID-19 were included in the dataset. The repertoires were released in a freely available public database intended as a resource for research on the immune response to SARS-CoV-2. The samples were drawn from two sources: the first 160 participants of the ongoing ImmuneRACE study, and about 1,300 subjects contributed by 6 global collaborators. The sample metadata nearly always contained a de-identified subject ID, COVID-19 status, age in years and sex. Where HLA class I and class II types were available, the types were taken from metadata supplied by the sample provider, not from assay-based typing. On the study overall, not on this receptor specifically: How much clinical and demographic metadata was included differed by source and by participant, and the metadata was provided uncurated.

Collaborating institutions collected whole blood in K2EDTA tubes following their own protocols. Collaborator samples were shipped for TCRbeta analysis as frozen whole blood, isolated PBMCs, or DNA extracted from either sample type. Spanning cysteine to phenylalanine, the CDR3 consists of 17 amino acids. Here the CDR3 DNA is all that survives: 51 bases in frame from base 1. Compared with germline, V lacks 4 bases and J lacks 4 bases; bases without a gene match: 11. CDR1 is given as ENHRY and CDR2 as SYGVKD, both from the germline V gene. TCRbeta CDR3 regions were amplified from genomic DNA using the immunoSEQ Assay, a bias-controlled multiplex PCR. Under the source paper's analysis protocol: Nucleated cell counts per sample were estimated from amplification of reference gene primers within the assay. To quantify the absolute abundance of each unique TCRbeta CDR3 rearrangement, sequence reads were collapsed and filtered. For each sample, productive Simpson clonality was calculated as the square root of Simpson's diversity index over productive rearrangements. What TCRdb holds here is the immuneACCESS table cut down to in-frame rearrangements. Part of the clones is not present; checked against another copy, under half of the missing clones reflect an unresolved V gene, and the others are unexplained. Clone size and V and J calls were adopted from that table, with D and trimming inferred from the DNA. This sample lists approximately 100,000 clones; 84% were detected once. Around 8% of the sample rests with the top ten.

Sequencing was performed on peripheral blood. This clonotype was obtained from an elderly woman with active or convalescent COVID-19. This receptor chain uses TRBV10-3 and TRBJ2-5, and 11 junctional nucleotides match TRBD2. The CDR3 region reads CAISVSLSGRGSETQYF. In nucleotide form, the sequence is TGTGCCATCAGTGTGTCACTTAGCGGGAGGGGGTCAGAGACCCAGTACTTC.